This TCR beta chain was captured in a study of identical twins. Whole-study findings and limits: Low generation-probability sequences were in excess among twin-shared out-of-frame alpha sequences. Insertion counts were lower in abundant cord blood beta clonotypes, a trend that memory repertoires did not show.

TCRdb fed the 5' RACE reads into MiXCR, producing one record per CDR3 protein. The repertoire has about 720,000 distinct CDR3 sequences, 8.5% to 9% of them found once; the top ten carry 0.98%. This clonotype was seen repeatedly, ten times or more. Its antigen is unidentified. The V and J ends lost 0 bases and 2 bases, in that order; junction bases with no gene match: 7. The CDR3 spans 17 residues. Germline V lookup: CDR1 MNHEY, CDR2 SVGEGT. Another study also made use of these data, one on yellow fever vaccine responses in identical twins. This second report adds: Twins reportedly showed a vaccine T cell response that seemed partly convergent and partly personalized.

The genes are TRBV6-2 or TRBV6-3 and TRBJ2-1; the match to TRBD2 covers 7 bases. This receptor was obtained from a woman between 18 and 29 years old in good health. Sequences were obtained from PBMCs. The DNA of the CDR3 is TGTGCCAGCAGTTACTCGAGGTCTAGCGGTACCTACAATGAGCAGTTCTTC. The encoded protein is CASSYSRSSGTYNEQFF.